A single sample is the source of the 11 T cell receptor beta chains below, sequenced in a study of blood T cell repertoires in COVID-19. Method: immunoSEQ multiplex PCR; TCRdb's copy keeps in-frame clones and lacks some. Of 60,000 to 85,000 clones in the sample, just over 85% are singletons; the top ten hold 1.9%. Sample: peripheral blood. Receptors originate from a woman aged 80 or older with active or convalescent COVID-19.

The gene calls are TRBV29-1 and TRBJ2-5, with 7 bases identical to TRBD1. This CDR3 region has 15 residues. Trimming at V came to 0 bases and at J to 4 bases, leaving 8 bases not matched to a gene. In germline, CDR1 is SQVTM, CDR2 ANQGSEA. The CDR3 loop reads CSVEDPTGKGETQYF. In DNA, the CDR3 is TGCAGCGTTGAAGACCCGACAGGGAAAGGAGAGACCCAGTACTTC.

CDR3 loop: CASRWAYEQYF. In DNA form, the CDR3 reads TGTGCCAGTAGGTGGGCGTACGAGCAGTACTTC. The chain uses TRBV19 and TRBJ2-7; D not resolved. The CDR3 covers 11 residues. Between the trimmed V and J ends, which lost 6 bases and 4 bases, there was a span of 7 bases. Germline CDR1 and CDR2: LNHDA and SQIVND (reference sequence).

This clone has only one observation. This sequence joins TRBV19 and TRBJ2-1, with a possible D match to TRBD1 (5 bases). Germline assignment: CDR1 LNHDA and CDR2 SQIVND (reference sequence). This CDR3 contains 14 residues. Trimming removed 6 bases at V and 1 base at J, with 10 bases between. The CDR3 sequence: CASSRQWSYNEQFF. The CDR3 region has the DNA TGTGCCAGTAGCAGACAGTGGTCCTACAATGAGCAGTTCTTC.

The V gene is TRBV3-1 (or the pseudogene TRBV3-2), the J gene TRBJ2-2, with TRBD2 as a possible D gene (6 bases). Germline lookup yields CDR1 LGHDT and CDR2 YNNKEL (reference sequence). The CDR3 consists of 14 residues. Trimming cost V 3 bases and J 3 bases, with 8 bases left between them. The CDR3 DNA is TGTGCCAGCAGCCAGGGACTTTACACCGGGGAGCTGTTTTTT. This codes for CASSQGLYTGELFF.

This clone was picked up one time. The chain couples TRBV7-9 to TRBJ2-7; D is uncertain. Trimming shortened V by 1 base and J by 5 bases, and 12 bases separated the two germline ends. Germline CDR1 and CDR2: SEHNR and FQNEAQ (reference sequence). This CDR3 is 14 amino acids long. The CDR3 is CASSLDEVLDEQYF. The CDR3 DNA is TGTGCCAGCAGCTTAGATGAGGTTCTCGACGAGCAGTACTTC.

The chain links TRBV11-2 to TRBJ1-1; D is perhaps TRBD1 (6 bases). The CDR3 consists of 15 residues. Deletions cut 5 bases from V and 1 base from J, with 14 bases between. From germline, CDR1 is SGHAT and CDR2 FQNNGV. CDR3 sequence (DNA): TGTGCCAGCAGCCCAGGGGCGGCCCCGAACACTGAAGCTTTCTTT. This sequence encodes CASSPGAAPNTEAFF.

The chain is built from TRBV6-2 or TRBV6-3 and TRBJ1-1, with a weak D call TRBD1 (5 bases). CDR3 length: 13 residues. The germline V gene encodes CDR1 MNHEY and CDR2 SVGEGT. V was shortened by 5 bases and J by 1 base, with 8 bases between the two germline ends. The DNA of the CDR3 is TGTGCCAGCAGTCGACAGCAGAACACTGAAGCTTTCTTT. Its translation is CASSRQQNTEAFF.

The CDR3 DNA is TGTGCCAGCAGCCCCCTATGGCGGGAGGTTGGGGAGCAGTACTTC. It encodes CASSPLWREVGEQYF. The chain links TRBV7-2 to TRBJ2-7, with 8 bases identical to TRBD2. J gave up 7 bases and V 5 bases, and 13 bases lay outside the gene matches. Germline V gene data show CDR1 as SGHTA and CDR2 as FQGNSA. The CDR3 length is 15 residues.

This chain joins TRBV24-1 and TRBJ1-1; TRBD1 matches at 9 bases. CDR1 is KGHDR, CDR2 SFDVKD, per germline. The ends lost 3 bases at V and 3 bases at J; junction bases unmatched: 4. This CDR3 spans 15 amino acids. CDR3 in amino acids: CATSDPRTGDTEAFF. In nucleotides, the CDR3 is TGTGCCACCAGTGATCCCCGGACAGGGGACACTGAAGCTTTCTTT.

V is TRBV2 and J is TRBJ1-2; D is possibly TRBD1 (5 bases). Germline V gene data show CDR1 as SNHLY and CDR2 as FYNNEI. V was cut by 6 bases and J by 0 bases, with 8 bases left in between. The CDR3 has 13 residues. CDR3 nucleotides: TGTGCCAGCAGCGACAGTACTAACTATGGCTACACCTTC. It specifies CASSDSTNYGYTF.

The genes are TRBV25-1 and TRBJ1-3, with 7 nucleotides matching TRBD1. Germline lookup yields CDR1 MGHDK and CDR2 SYGVNS. This CDR3 contains 14 residues. J lost 2 bases, V lost 6 bases, and 4 bases had no gene match. The CDR3 protein is CASSQQGTGNTIYF. The CDR3 DNA follows: TGTGCCAGCAGCCAACAGGGGACTGGAAACACCATATATTTT.